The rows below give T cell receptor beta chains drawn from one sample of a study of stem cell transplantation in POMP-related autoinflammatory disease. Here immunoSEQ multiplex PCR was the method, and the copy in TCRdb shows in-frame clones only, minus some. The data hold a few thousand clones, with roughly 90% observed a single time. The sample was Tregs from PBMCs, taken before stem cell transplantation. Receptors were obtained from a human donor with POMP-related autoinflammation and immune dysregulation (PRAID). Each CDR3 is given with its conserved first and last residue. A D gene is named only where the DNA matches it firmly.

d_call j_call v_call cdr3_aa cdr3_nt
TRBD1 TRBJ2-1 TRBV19 CASTSRTGGREQFF TGTGCCAGTACCTCACGGACAGGGGGCAGGGAGCAGTTCTTC
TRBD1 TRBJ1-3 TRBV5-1 CASSHSYGTVYSGNTIYF TGCGCCAGCAGCCATTCTTACGGGACAGTTTACTCTGGAAACACCATATATTTT
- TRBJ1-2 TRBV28 CASSSLGNYGYTF TGTGCCAGCAGTTCTCTAGGGAACTATGGCTACACCTTC
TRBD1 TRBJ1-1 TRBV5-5 CASSLVGGQGVFF TGTGCCAGCAGCTTGGTGGGGGGCCAGGGGGTTTTCTTT
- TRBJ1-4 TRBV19 CASSREGATNEKLFF TGTGCCAGTAGTAGGGAGGGAGCAACTAATGAAAAACTGTTTTTT
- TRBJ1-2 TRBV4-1 CASSQELGRLANYGYTF TGCGCCAGCAGCCAAGAGTTAGGACGCCTAGCTAACTATGGCTACACCTTC
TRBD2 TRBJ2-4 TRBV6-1 CASSVGRSAKNIQYF TGTGCCAGCAGTGTCGGGAGGTCAGCCAAAAACATTCAGTACTTC
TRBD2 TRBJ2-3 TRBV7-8 CASSLLAGAYDTQYF TGTGCCAGCAGCTTACTAGCGGGAGCTTACGATACGCAGTATTTT
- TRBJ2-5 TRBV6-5 CASSNRRKTQYF TGTGCCAGCAGTAACAGGCGGAAGACCCAGTACTTC
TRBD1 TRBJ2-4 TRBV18 CASSPPGQDIQYF TGTGCCAGCTCACCACCAGGACAGGACATTCAGTACTTC
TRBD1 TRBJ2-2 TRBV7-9 CASSNRGHYTGELFF TGTGCCAGCAGTAACAGGGGGCATTACACCGGGGAGCTGTTTTTT
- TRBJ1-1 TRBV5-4 CASSQERDTEAFF TGTGCCAGCAGCCAAGAAAGGGACACTGAAGCTTTCTTT
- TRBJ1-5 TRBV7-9 CASSSNGGRKYSNQPQHF TGTGCCAGCAGCTCGAACGGGGGGCGGAAATATAGCAATCAGCCCCAGCATTTT
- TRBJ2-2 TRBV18 CASSPLGRRNGAGELFF TGTGCCAGCTCACCATTGGGTCGCCGGAATGGGGCCGGGGAGCTGTTTTTT
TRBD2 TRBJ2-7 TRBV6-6 CASSYTSGGEQYF TGTGCCAGCAGTTACACTAGCGGGGGCGAGCAGTACTTC
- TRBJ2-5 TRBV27 CASSLGGEETQYF TGTGCCAGCAGTTTAGGGGGCGAGGAGACCCAGTACTTC
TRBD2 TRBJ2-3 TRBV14 CASSQKGLPRLLAVQDTQYF TGTGCCAGCAGCCAAAAGGGGTTGCCCCGCTTGCTAGCGGTACAAGATACGCAGTATTTT
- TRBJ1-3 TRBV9 CASSVGGPGNTIYF TGTGCCAGCAGCGTAGGGGGGCCCGGAAACACCATATATTTT